These 18 T cell receptor beta chains originate from one sample sequenced in a study of shared clonotypes between healthy human individuals. Using immunoSEQ multiplex PCR, the repertoire was profiled, and TCRdb retains in-frame clones only, with some absent. This sample has fewer than 2.5 million clones, with over 85% found just once. The sample taken for sequencing was naive CD4+ T cells from PBMCs. Described subset: CD45RA+ positively selected. The receptors come from a man younger than 35 in good health. Some clones in this sample may be carry-over from other donors' samples.

The V call is TRBV27, the J call TRBJ1-2; 7 bases align to TRBD1. V dropped 6 bases and J dropped 3; count of bases not matched to a gene: 4. The CDR3 is made up of 13 amino acids. Per the germline V gene, CDR1 is MNHEY and CDR2 is SMNVEV (reference sequence). This CDR3 is CASRATGYYGYTF. The DNA for the CDR3 is TGTGCCAGCAGGGCGACAGGGTACTATGGCTACACCTTC.

The V and J genes are TRBV12-5 and TRBJ2-5, with D unclear. The CDR3 covers 13 residues. The germline V gene has CDR1 LGHNT and CDR2 FRNRAP. The ends were cut back, 1 base at V and 1 base at J, with 4 bases in the middle. CDR3 nucleotides: TGTGCTAGTGGTTTGGGGGTCCAAGAGACCCAGTACTTC. Residues: CASGLGVQETQYF.

The genes are TRBV7-2 and TRBJ2-7, with D perhaps TRBD1 or TRBD2 (5 bases each). V lost 6 bases and J lost 3, with 18 bases in between. The CDR3 extends over 15 amino acids. Germline V gene data show CDR1 as SGHTA and CDR2 as FQGNSA. The CDR3: CASSFTIGGFYEQYF. DNA of the CDR3: TGTGCCAGCAGTTTTACTATTGGGGGTTTCTACGAGCAGTACTTC.

The rearrangement joins TRBV18 to TRBJ2-1, with D tentatively TRBD1 (5 bases). The CDR3 loop spans 14 amino acids. V was cut by 7 bases and J by 7 bases, with 17 bases left in between. In germline, CDR1 is KGHSH, CDR2 LQKENI. The CDR3 region is CASLVERGTNEQFF. CDR3 DNA: TGTGCCAGCTTGGTTGAAAGGGGTACGAATGAGCAGTTCTTC.

Comment on this clone: At the DNA level, this CDR3 is encoded by other sequences in the same sample as well. This rearrangement joins TRBV7-3 to TRBJ1-1; no reliable D call. Looked up from germline, CDR1 is SGHTA and CDR2 is FQGTGA. Trimming left V 4 bases short and J 3 bases short, with 9 bases between. The CDR3 has 13 amino acids. The CDR3 region has the DNA TGTGCCAGCAGCTCTTCCGGTCACACTGAAGCTTTCTTT. As protein: CASSSSGHTEAFF. Complete variable domain (other parts from reference TRBV7-3 and TRBJ1-1): GAGVSQTPSNKVTEKGKYVELRCDPISGHTALYWYRQSLGQGPEFLIYFQGTGAADDSGLPNDRFFAVRPEGSVSTLKIQRTERGDSAVYLCASSSSGHTEAFFGQGTRLTVV.

The chain employs TRBV5-1 and TRBJ2-7; 10 nucleotides agree with TRBD1. This CDR3 comprises 19 residues. The germline V gene has CDR1 SGHRS and CDR2 YFSETQ. After removal of 4 bases from V and 3 bases from J, the junction contained 19 bases not matched to a gene. The CDR3 nucleotides read TGCGCCAGCAGCACTACCGGGACAGGGGCAAGCGGGAGCTTCTACGAGCAGTACTTC. Its protein is CASSTTGTGASGSFYEQYF.

The V gene is TRBV7-9, the J gene TRBJ1-2, with D possibly matching TRBD1 (5 bases). Trimming pared 8 bases from V and 2 bases from J, leaving 18 bases between. The germline gives CDR1 SEHNR, CDR2 FQNEAQ (reference sequence). CDR3 length: 15 amino acids. The CDR3 DNA reads as TGTGCCAGCGAGGCAAGACAGCACGTAAACTATGGCTACACCTTC. It yields the protein CASEARQHVNYGYTF.

The V gene is TRBV4-2, the J gene TRBJ2-3; 11 bases map to TRBD2. The CDR3 consists of 18 residues. The V gene end was trimmed by 4 bases and the J gene end by 5 bases; junction bases not matched to a gene: 14. CDR1 is LGHNA, CDR2 YNFKEQ, per germline. CDR3 amino acids: CASSPQPILAGAIDTQYF. The CDR3 region has the DNA TGTGCCAGCAGCCCCCAGCCCATACTAGCGGGAGCGATAGATACGCAGTATTTT.

In regard to this clone: The sample holds other DNA sequences that translate to the same CDR3. The J gene is TRBJ2-7, the V gene TRBV18; D possibly corresponds to TRBD1 (5 bases). Trimming took 1 base from V and 4 from J, leaving 8 bases between them. There are 13 residues in the CDR3. CDR1 KGHSH and CDR2 LQKENI come from the germline V gene. The CDR3 protein is CASSPQGYYEQYF. The CDR3 nucleotides read TGTGCCAGCTCACCACAGGGGTATTACGAGCAGTACTTC.

This chain uses TRBV29-1 with TRBJ1-2, with TRBD1 identical over 8 bases. Germline loops: CDR1 SQVTM, CDR2 ANQGSEA. Trimming took 4 bases from V and 2 from J; bases not matched to a gene: 6. CDR3 size: 14 residues. The CDR3 DNA sequence: TGCAGCGTTGGCTGGGACAGGAAGAACTATGGCTACACCTTC. Its protein is CSVGWDRKNYGYTF.

CDR3 DNA sequence: TGTGCCAGCAGCACCGGGACTACAATATACAATGAGCAGTTCTTC. Translating gives CASSTGTTIYNEQFF. The chain uses TRBV7-9 and TRBJ2-1, with TRBD2 identical over 7 bases. The CDR3 runs 15 residues. Trimming took 5 bases from V and 4 from J; bases not matched to a gene: 8. Germline V gene lookup returns CDR1 SEHNR and CDR2 FQNEAQ (reference sequence).

V and J are TRBV7-2 and TRBJ1-1; 8 bases map to TRBD1. The CDR3 totals 13 residues. CDR1 SGHTA and CDR2 FQGNSA come from the germline V gene. V lost 5 bases to trimming and J lost 8 bases; unmatched junction nucleotides: 7. CDR3 sequence: CASSPGGVREAFF. In DNA, the CDR3 is TGTGCCAGCAGCCCAGGGGGCGTACGAGAAGCTTTCTTT.

The V and J genes are TRBV5-4 and TRBJ2-5; D tentatively fits TRBD1 or TRBD2 (5 bases each). The CDR3 contains 18 residues. Germline CDR1 SGHNT, CDR2 YYREEE (reference sequence). V lost 4 bases to trimming and J lost 4 bases, with 26 bases between them. As DNA, the CDR3 is TGTGCCAGCAGCCGGACACTCACCGGGACCCCCGGAGGAGAGACCCAGTACTTC. This translates into CASSRTLTGTPGGETQYF.

The chain combines TRBV9 with TRBJ2-2; 8 bases align to TRBD2. There are 16 residues in the CDR3. The germline CDR1 and CDR2 sequences are SGDLS and YYNGEE. The junction had 4 bases not matched to a gene; V was cut back by 0 bases and J by 3 bases. The CDR3 nucleotides are TGTGCCAGCAGCGTAGCGGGGACTAGGGACACCGGGGAGCTGTTTTTT. Residues: CASSVAGTRDTGELFF.

This clone showed up just a few times. This CDR3 is also generated by other DNA sequences in the sample. The rearrangement links TRBV30 to TRBJ1-3; no clear D. Germline V gives CDR1 GTSNPN, CDR2 SVGIG (reference sequence). CDR3 length equals 12 residues. V was shortened by 3 bases and J by 1 base, with 4 bases between the two germline ends. Here the CDR3 reads CAWSPSGNTIYF. As DNA, the CDR3 is TGTGCCTGGAGCCCTTCTGGAAACACCATATATTTT. The full variable domain, with the rest looked up from reference TRBV30 and TRBJ1-3, is SQTIHQWPATLVQPVGSPLSLECTVEGTSNPNLYWYRQAAGRGLQLLFYSVGIGQISSEVPQNLSASRPQDRQFILSSKKLLLSDSGFYLCAWSPSGNTIYFGEGSWLTVV.

CDR3 sequence (DNA): TGTGCCAGCAGCTTAGGGTATACAGGGAGCGAGCAGTACTTC. Translating gives CASSLGYTGSEQYF. V usage is TRBV11-2 and J usage is TRBJ2-7; D might be TRBD1 (6 bases). The CDR3 length is 14 residues. V was cut by 1 base and J by 6 bases, with 13 bases left in between. Germline V gene data show CDR1 as SGHAT and CDR2 as FQNNGV.

This chain connects TRBV5-1 to TRBJ2-1, with D possibly being TRBD2 (5 bases). The V end lost 3 bases, the J end lost 4 bases, and 17 bases lay between the germline ends. The V gene's germline CDR1 is SGHRS and CDR2 YFSETQ. CDR3 length: 16 residues. The CDR3 is CASSSLVPGEYNEQFF. For the CDR3, the DNA is TGCGCCAGCAGCTCCCTAGTCCCCGGGGAGTACAATGAGCAGTTCTTC.

V usage is TRBV9 and J usage is TRBJ1-5; TRBD1 aligns across 9 bases. The CDR3 spans 16 residues. The germline gives CDR1 SGDLS, CDR2 YYNGEE. Trimming took 3 bases from V and 3 from J; bases not matched to a gene: 7. In nucleotides, the CDR3 is TGTGCCAGCAGCGCCACGGGACAGGGCAACAATCAGCCCCAGCATTTT. Its translation: CASSATGQGNNQPQHF.